This T cell receptor (beta chain) was observed in a study of shared clonotypes between healthy human individuals. Worth noting for this clone: The target antigen is unknown.

Profiled with immunoSEQ multiplex PCR; TCRdb holds only in-frame clones, not every one. The data hold 1.4 million to 1.5 million clones, with approximately 97% observed a single time. CDR3 length: 15 residues. V was clipped by 4 bases and J by 4 bases; unmatched bases: 9. Per germline, CDR1 SGHTA and CDR2 FQGNSA. Study results and limitations: The study generally estimated greater richness for naive than memory subsets.

V and J are TRBV7-2 and TRBJ2-7, with 8 positions matching TRBD2. Sequenced material: naive CD4+ T cells sorted from blood. The subset denotes: CD45RA+ positively selected. The clonotype originates from a man aged 25-45 years in good health. Here the CDR3 DNA reads TGTGCCAGCAGCTCGAGGACTAGCAGTTCTTACGAGCAGTACTTC. Translating it yields CASSSRTSSSYEQYF.